This T cell receptor (beta chain) came from a study of T-cell memory formation after mild COVID-19. About the study: The two donors had largely donor-specific TCR clusters.

Via MiXCR, TCRdb re-called the 5' RACE reads, giving one row per CDR3 protein. The repertoire holds 120,000 to 150,000 distinct CDR3 sequences, with roughly a fifth as singletons. This clonotype was recorded many times. This CDR3 comprises 13 residues. V shed 6 bases and J 3 bases; nucleotides not matched to a gene: 6. Germline CDR1 reads DFQATT; CDR2 reads SNEGSKA (reference sequence). This TCR was sampled from an adult woman who had mild COVID-19 (a few samples of this study predate the infection). Cell type and time point are not known. The specimen was PBMCs or a T cell subset sorted from them (not recorded which). The J gene is TRBJ2-5, the V gene TRBV20-1; 8 nucleotides line up with TRBD1. In DNA form, the CDR3 reads TGCAGTGCCCCGGGACAGGATGAAGAGACCCAGTACTTC. Protein: CSAPGQDEETQYF.